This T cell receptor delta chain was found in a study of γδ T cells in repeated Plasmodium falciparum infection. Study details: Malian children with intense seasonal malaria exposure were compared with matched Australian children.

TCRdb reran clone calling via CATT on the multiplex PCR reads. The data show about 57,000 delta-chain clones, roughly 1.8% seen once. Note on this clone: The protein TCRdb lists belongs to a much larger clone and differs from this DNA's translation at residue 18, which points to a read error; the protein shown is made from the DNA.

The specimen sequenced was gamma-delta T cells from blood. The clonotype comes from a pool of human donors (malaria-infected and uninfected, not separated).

The CDR3 spells CALGELISSPIYEIWDLAGPLIF. The CDR3 DNA reads as TGTGCTCTTGGGGAACTAATTAGTAGCCCAATATACGAAATCTGGGATTTGGCGGGACCCCTGATCTTT. V usage is TRDV1 and J usage is TRDJ4; either TRDD1 or TRDD3 may fit D (5 bases each). Assignment of the J gene here rests on matching the DNA to germline, because TCRdb gives none. V lost 0 bases and J 3 bases, leaving 38 bases between the germline ends. The CDR3 runs 23 residues. Germline V gene lookup returns CDR1 TSWWSYY and CDR2 QGS.